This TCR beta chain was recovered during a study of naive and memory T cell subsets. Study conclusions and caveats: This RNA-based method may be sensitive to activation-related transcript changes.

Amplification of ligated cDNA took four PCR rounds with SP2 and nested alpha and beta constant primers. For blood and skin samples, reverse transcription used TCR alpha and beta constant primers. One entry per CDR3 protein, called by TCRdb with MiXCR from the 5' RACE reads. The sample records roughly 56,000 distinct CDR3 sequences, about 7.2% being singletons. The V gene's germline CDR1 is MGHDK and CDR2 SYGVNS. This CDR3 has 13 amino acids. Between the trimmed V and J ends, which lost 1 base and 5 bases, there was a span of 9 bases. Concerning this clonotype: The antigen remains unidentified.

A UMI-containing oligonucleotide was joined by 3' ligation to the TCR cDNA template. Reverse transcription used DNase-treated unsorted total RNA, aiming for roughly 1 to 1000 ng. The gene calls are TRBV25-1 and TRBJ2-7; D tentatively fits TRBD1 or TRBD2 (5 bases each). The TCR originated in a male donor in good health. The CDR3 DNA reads TGTGCCAGCAGTGAATGGGGGTCTGACGAGCAGTACTTC. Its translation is CASSEWGSDEQYF.